This TCR beta chain is drawn from a study of T cells after yellow fever vaccination. TCRdb reprocessed the 5' RACE reads with MiXCR, giving one entry per CDR3 protein. The sample carries roughly 160,000 distinct CDR3 sequences, approximately 6.7% recorded once. The V segment lost 6 bases and the J segment 6 bases; nucleotides outside the gene matches: 9. This CDR3 is 14 amino acids long. CDR1 and CDR2 (germline): SNHLY, FYNNEI. The V and J genes are TRBV2 and TRBJ1-2; 8 bases map to TRBD1. The sequence was collected from a man aged 18 to 29 who received the YFV17D yellow fever vaccine. The source material was CD4+ T cells sorted from PBMCs, sampled 5 to 6 days after the first yellow fever vaccination. In nucleotides, the CDR3 is TGTGCCAGCAGGGGCGGACAGGGTTCAGATGGCTACACCTTC. This codes for CASRGGQGSDGYTF.